These 2 T cell receptor beta chains share one sample of origin, sequenced in a study of cytomegalovirus exposure and HLA in healthy donors. The repertoire was sequenced with immunoSEQ multiplex PCR; TCRdb's copy has only in-frame clones and lacks some. The sample has about 73,000 clones; about 90% are singletons. Sequencing input: PBMCs. The source is a woman aged 18-29 years in good health and CMV-seropositive.

The chain employs TRBV11-2 and TRBJ1-5; 7 bases match TRBD1. This CDR3 region has 15 residues. The ends lost 4 bases at V and 6 bases at J; junction bases unmatched: 9. Germline CDR1 and CDR2: SGHAT and FQNNGV. The CDR3 DNA sequence: TGTGCCAGCAGCTCTCCGGGACAGCTCGGTCAGCCCCAGCATTTT. Translation: CASSSPGQLGQPQHF.

The CDR3 DNA reads TGCAGCGGGACGGTGGGGAAGGGGACTGAAGCTTTCTTT. Translating it yields CSGTVGKGTEAFF. The chain couples TRBV29-1 to TRBJ1-1; TRBD1 might be the D (5 bases). Germline loops: CDR1 SQVTM, CDR2 ANQGSEA. Trimming removed 7 bases from V and 5 bases from J, with 17 bases in between. This CDR3 is 13 amino acids long.